The rows below give T cell receptor beta chains drawn from one sample of a study of blood T cell repertoires in COVID-19. Sequencing was performed with immunoSEQ multiplex PCR; in TCRdb, only in-frame clones are kept and a portion is missing. The data show 180,000 or so clones, about three quarters seen once. Sample: peripheral blood. The receptors originated from a woman over 75 with active or convalescent COVID-19. Each CDR3 is given with its conserved first and last residue. D genes are given only for firm matches. Rows give clone size only sometimes, using once, few, many, or a class for an expanded clone.

>TRBJ1-5|TRBV28|-|-
CASSSNMGGDQPQHF
TGTGCCAGCAGTTCCAATATGGGCGGGGATCAGCCCCAGCATTTT
>TRBJ2-6|TRBV5-4|-|-
CASSLGGGRAGANVLTF
TGTGCCAGCAGCTTGGGAGGGGGTCGTGCTGGGGCCAACGTCCTGACTTTC
>TRBJ1-2|TRBV10-3|-|-
CATNAGAGAPGTYGYTF
TGTGCCACAAACGCCGGGGCAGGGGCCCCCGGTACCTATGGCTACACCTTC
>TRBJ1-2|TRBV7-8|-|TRBD1
CASSSQGRDYGYTF
TGTGCCAGCAGCTCACAGGGGAGAGACTATGGCTACACCTTC
>TRBJ2-5|TRBV5-4|-|TRBD2
CASSLGGTKETQYF
TGTGCCAGCAGCTTGGGCGGGACTAAAGAGACCCAGTACTTC
>TRBJ1-2|TRBV18|-|-
CASSPPGRVNDGYTF
TGTGCCAGCTCACCACCGGGCAGGGTGAATGATGGCTACACCTTC
>TRBJ1-6|TRBV5-1|-|TRBD1
CASSLDRGENNSPLHF
TGCGCCAGCAGCTTGGACAGGGGAGAAAACAATTCACCCCTCCACTTT
>TRBJ1-2|TRBV5-4|few|-
CASSRPDSSYGYTF
TGTGCCAGCAGTCGACCAGACAGCTCCTATGGCTACACCTTC
>TRBJ2-7|TRBV7-5|-|-
CARSLADREFHEQYF
TGTGCCAGAAGCTTAGCGGACAGGGAATTCCACGAGCAGTACTTC
>TRBJ2-1|TRBV7-2|-|TRBD2
CASSPGLAGINNEQFF
TGTGCCAGCAGCCCAGGACTAGCGGGGATAAACAATGAGCAGTTCTTC
>TRBJ2-7|TRBV7-2|-|TRBD2
CASSFTSGGTYEQYF
TGTGCCAGCAGCTTTACTAGCGGGGGGACCTACGAGCAGTACTTC
>TRBJ2-3|TRBV6-5|-|TRBD2
CASHSSGGTDTQYF
TGTGCCAGCCACTCTAGCGGGGGGACCGATACGCAGTATTTT
>TRBJ2-1|TRBV5-1|-|-
CASSLRNEQFF
TGCGCCAGCAGCTTGCGGAATGAGCAGTTCTTC
>TRBJ1-5|TRBV6-5|many|-
CASSSLPLGNQPQHF
TGTGCCAGCAGTTCCCTTCCCCTTGGCAATCAGCCCCAGCATTTT
>TRBJ1-4|TRBV5-6|-|-
CASSLPRLDEKLFF
TGTGCCAGCAGCTTGCCACGGTTAGATGAAAAACTGTTTTTT
>TRBJ1-4|TRBV21-1|-|-
CASRYCWTGVEKLFF
TGTGCCAGCCGCTATTGTTGGACAGGGGTTGAAAAACTGTTTTTT
>TRBJ2-1|TRBV19|-|TRBD2
CATAGDEQFF
TGTGCTACAGCGGGGGATGAGCAGTTCTTC
>TRBJ1-3|TRBV4-3|-|-
CASSQDLRGMGSGNTIYF
TGCGCCAGCAGCCAAGATCTGAGGGGGATGGGCTCTGGAAACACCATATATTTT
>TRBJ2-7|TRBV9|-|TRBD1
CASSLGTGIRYEQYF
TGTGCCAGCAGCCTGGGGACAGGGATTCGCTACGAGCAGTACTTC
>TRBJ1-4|TRBV20-1|-|-
CSASRSGLNEKLFF
TGCAGTGCTAGTCGGAGCGGACTTAATGAAAAACTGTTTTTT
>TRBJ1-1|TRBV9|few|-
CASSVVPGVQEAFF
TGTGCCAGCAGCGTAGTTCCAGGGGTCCAGGAAGCTTTCTTT
>TRBJ1-4|TRBV9|-|TRBD1
CASSPLGQSNEKLFF
TGTGCCAGCAGCCCACTGGGACAGAGTAATGAAAAACTGTTTTTT
>TRBJ1-4|TRBV28|-|-
CASSFPGAMNEKLFF
TGTGCCAGCAGTTTCCCTGGGGCCATGAATGAAAAACTGTTTTTT
>TRBJ2-7|TRBV9|-|-
CASSVGDTSYEQYF
TGTGCCAGCAGCGTCGGGGACACGAGCTACGAGCAGTACTTC
>TRBJ1-6|TRBV10-2|-|-
CASSEFKGFSPLHF
TGCGCCAGCAGTGAGTTTAAGGGGTTCTCACCCCTCCACTTT
>TRBJ2-1|TRBV6-1|-|-
CASSDPSGYYNEQFF
TGTGCCAGCAGTGATCCCAGCGGTTACTACAATGAGCAGTTCTTC
>TRBJ2-5|TRBV7-8|-|TRBD2
CASSPSSGGALETQYF
TGTGCCAGCAGCCCCTCTAGCGGGGGGGCCTTAGAGACCCAGTACTTC
>TRBJ2-5|TRBV9|-|-
CASSPRDFQETQYF
TGTGCCAGCAGCCCACGGGACTTCCAAGAGACCCAGTACTTC
>TRBJ1-1|TRBV5-4|-|TRBD1
CASSSRTGANTEAFF
TGTGCCAGCAGCTCTAGGACAGGGGCCAACACTGAAGCTTTCTTT
>TRBJ2-5|TRBV5-1|-|TRBD2
CASSLVMAGGRETQYF
TGCGCCAGCAGCTTGGTAATGGCGGGGGGAAGAGAGACCCAGTACTTC
>TRBJ2-5|TRBV10-3|-|-
CAISDGPGETQYF
TGTGCCATCAGTGACGGGCCAGGGGAGACCCAGTACTTC
>TRBJ2-3|TRBV5-1|few|TRBD1
CASSLGTGLTDTQYF
TGCGCCAGCAGCTTAGGGACAGGGTTGACAGATACGCAGTATTTT
>TRBJ1-6|TRBV6-1|-|-
CASSEERSRSPLHF
TGTGCCAGCAGTGAAGAGAGATCCAGGTCCCCCCTCCACTTT
>TRBJ1-1|TRBV6-5|few|-
CASSYSGVYTEAFF
TGTGCCAGCAGTTACTCAGGGGTCTACACTGAAGCTTTCTTT
>TRBJ2-1|TRBV19|-|-
CASSRGAGENEQFF
TGTGCCAGTAGCCGGGGGGCGGGGGAAAATGAGCAGTTCTTC
>TRBJ2-3|TRBV7-8|-|TRBD2
CASSLRLAGGDTQYF
TGTGCCAGCAGCTTGAGACTAGCGGGGGGAGATACGCAGTATTTT
>TRBJ2-1|TRBV10-2|-|TRBD2
CASKGTSGAISYNEQFF
TGCGCCAGCAAAGGGACTAGCGGGGCTATCTCCTACAATGAGCAGTTCTTC
>TRBJ1-2|TRBV19|-|-
CASTDWAEPNYGYTF
TGTGCCAGTACCGATTGGGCAGAACCTAACTATGGCTACACCTTC
>TRBJ2-3|TRBV7-9|-|TRBD1
CASSSDREFFTDTQYF
TGTGCCAGCAGCTCAGACAGGGAGTTTTTCACAGATACGCAGTATTTT
>TRBJ2-1|TRBV19|-|TRBD2
CASSMSSGGAGYNEQFF
TGTGCCAGTAGTATGTCCAGCGGGGGGGCCGGTTACAATGAGCAGTTCTTC
>TRBJ2-7|TRBV5-1|-|TRBD2
CASSTGGKYEQYF
TGCGCCAGCAGCACGGGGGGGAAGTACGAGCAGTACTTC
>TRBJ1-1|TRBV7-2|-|-
CASSFDKNTEAFF
TGTGCCAGCAGCTTTGACAAGAACACTGAAGCTTTCTTT
>TRBJ1-1|TRBV28|-|TRBD1
CASRNLGTGGADEAFF
TGTGCCAGCAGGAACTTGGGGACAGGGGGCGCTGATGAAGCTTTCTTT
>TRBJ2-1|TRBV3-1/TRBV3-2|-|TRBD1
CASSQANKSVQGARGDEQFF
TGTGCCAGCAGCCAAGCTAATAAGTCGGTCCAGGGGGCGCGAGGCGATGAGCAGTTCTTC
>TRBJ1-6|TRBV21-1|-|-
CASSKKRGFSNSPLHF
TGTGCCAGCAGCAAAAAAAGAGGGTTTAGTAATTCACCCCTCCACTTT
>TRBJ2-2|TRBV4-1|-|TRBD2
CASSQGLAGVTTGELFF
TGCGCCAGCAGCCAAGGACTAGCGGGGGTAACCACCGGGGAGCTGTTTTTT
>TRBJ1-5|TRBV28|-|TRBD1
CASRRTGGVSNQPQHF
TGTGCCAGCAGACGGACAGGGGGCGTGAGCAATCAGCCCCAGCATTTT
>TRBJ1-6|TRBV6-5|-|-
CASRKTERFSPLHF
TGTGCCAGCAGAAAGACAGAGAGATTTTCACCCCTCCACTTT
>TRBJ2-3|TRBV2|-|TRBD2
CASSGKFSGGAEDTQYF
TGTGCCAGCAGTGGTAAATTTAGCGGGGGGGCCGAAGATACGCAGTATTTT
>TRBJ2-4|TRBV19|-|-
CASSIVGGAKNIQYF
TGTGCCAGTAGTATAGTGGGGGGGGCTAAAAACATTCAGTACTTC